The 27 T cell receptor beta chains below all came from one sample that was sequenced in a study of identifying expanded T cells in peripheral blood. This table comes from immunoSEQ multiplex PCR, and its TCRdb copy is limited to in-frame clones, with some not included. This repertoire shows tens of thousands of clones, 75% to 90% found once; its top ten account for around 2.7%. Sample: blood. The origin of the receptors is a person between 18 and 75 years old in good health.

This chain connects TRBV5-4 to TRBJ2-3; tentatively, D is TRBD2 (6 bases). The CDR3 contains 16 residues. Trimming took off 3 bases at V and 0 bases at J, with 14 bases between the two ends. CDR1 is SGHNT and CDR2 is YYREEE in the germline V gene (reference sequence). This chain's CDR3 is CASSSRLERSTDTQYF. The CDR3 DNA reads TGTGCCAGCAGCTCACGACTAGAAAGGAGCACAGATACGCAGTATTTT.

The chain recombines TRBV7-9 with TRBJ2-3; tentative D call: TRBD2 (6 bases). V was clipped by 4 bases and J by 0 bases, with 14 bases between them. Per the germline V gene, CDR1 is SEHNR and CDR2 is FQNEAQ (reference sequence). CDR3 length equals 16 residues. CDR3 nucleotides: TGTGCCAGCAGCTCCAGACTAGGATCTAGCACAGATACGCAGTATTTT. Translation: CASSSRLGSSTDTQYF.

The J gene is TRBJ2-1, the V gene TRBV28; 7 positions match TRBD1. The CDR3 has 15 residues. Germline V gene sequence: CDR1 MDHEN, CDR2 SYDVKM. Losses at the gene ends were 5 bases for V and 2 bases for J; bases not matched to a gene: 6. The CDR3: CASSPGQAPYNEQFF. The CDR3 DNA follows: TGTGCCAGCAGTCCCGGACAGGCTCCCTACAATGAGCAGTTCTTC.

The chain recombines TRBV4-3 with TRBJ1-1; D might be TRBD1 (6 bases). This CDR3 region has 14 residues. V lost 1 base to trimming and J lost 7 bases, with 13 bases between them. Per germline, CDR1 LGHNA and CDR2 YSLEER. DNA for the CDR3: TGCGCCAGCAGCCAAGCCCGAGGGGGGGGTGAAGCTTTCTTT. Translated, it gives CASSQARGGGEAFF.

This rearrangement joins TRBV6-5 to TRBJ1-6; unclear D gene. The CDR3 extends over 15 amino acids. V lost 5 bases to trimming and J lost 9 bases, with 17 bases between them. CDR1 is MNHEY, CDR2 SVGAGI, per germline. This CDR3 reads CASSPGLRLGSPLHF. DNA of the CDR3: TGTGCCAGCAGTCCCGGACTCCGGCTGGGTTCACCCCTCCACTTT.

The rearrangement uses TRBV19 and TRBJ1-5; 8 bases map to TRBD1. The CDR3 runs 13 residues. The ends lost 6 bases at V and 6 bases at J; junction bases unmatched: 4. The germline V gene encodes CDR1 LNHDA and CDR2 SQIVND (reference sequence). The CDR3 sequence: CASRQGAGQPQHF. The CDR3 DNA reads TGTGCCAGTAGGCAGGGGGCGGGTCAGCCCCAGCATTTT. Combining the CDR3 with reference TRBV19 and TRBJ1-5 gives the whole variable domain DGGITQSPKYLFRKEGQNVTLSCEQNLNHDAMYWYRQDPGQGLRLIYYSQIVNDFQKGDIAEGYSVSREKKESFPLTVTSAQKNPTAFYLCASRQGAGQPQHFGDGTRLSIL.

The chain has TRBV5-6 and TRBJ1-6; D perhaps matches TRBD1 (6 bases). This CDR3 comprises 13 residues. In germline, CDR1 is SGHDT, CDR2 YYEEEE. The V gene lost 5 bases and the J gene lost 8 bases, with 11 bases spanning the gap. The DNA of the CDR3 is TGTGCCAGCAGTCTGGACAGATATTCACCCCTCCACTTT. Translating it yields CASSLDRYSPLHF.

This sequence joins TRBV11-2 and TRBJ1-1; TRBD1 aligns across 8 bases. Trimming removed 5 bases from V and 4 bases from J; junction bases left unmatched: 3. The germline V gene has CDR1 SGHAT and CDR2 FQNNGV. The CDR3 runs 13 residues. The CDR3 region has the DNA TGTGCCAGCAGCCCAACAGGGGGCACTGAAGCTTTCTTT. It yields the protein CASSPTGGTEAFF.

The chain carries TRBV11-1 and TRBJ2-1, with D perhaps matching TRBD2 (7 bases). The CDR3 spans 14 residues. The germline gives CDR1 SGHAT, CDR2 FQDESV (reference sequence). V was trimmed by 5 bases and J by 8 bases, leaving 16 bases between them. CDR3 sequence: CASSLLRGGDEQFF. CDR3 DNA sequence: TGTGCCAGCAGCCTCTTGAGGGGGGGAGATGAGCAGTTCTTC.

This clone was seen once. V gene TRBV29-1 combines with J gene TRBJ2-1; TRBD1 might be the D (5 bases). CDR1 is SQVTM and CDR2 is ANQGSEA in the germline V gene. CDR3 size: 21 residues. Trimming took 0 bases from V and 5 from J, leaving 32 bases between them. CDR3 in DNA: TGCAGCGTTGAAGATCTCGGAGAGACGAACATTAGGGGTGGCGAAAACAATGAGCAGTTCTTC. Residues: CSVEDLGETNIRGGENNEQFF.

The chain has TRBV2 and TRBJ1-1; no reliable D call. CDR3 length equals 14 residues. Germline V gene data show CDR1 as SNHLY and CDR2 as FYNNEI. V lost 3 bases to trimming and J lost 1 base, with 9 bases between them. In DNA form, the CDR3 reads TGTGCCAGCAGTGACCAGCAGCCGAACACTGAAGCTTTCTTT. Translation gives CASSDQQPNTEAFF.

The chain combines TRBV4-1 with TRBJ2-1; 8 bases are shared with TRBD2. This CDR3 has 15 residues. Germline CDR1 is MGHRA and CDR2 is YSYEKL. V shed 2 bases and J 9 bases; nucleotides not matched to a gene: 9. The CDR3 is CASSQLAGYGGEQFF. CDR3 in DNA: TGCGCCAGCAGCCAATTAGCGGGGTATGGCGGTGAGCAGTTCTTC.

The rearrangement uses TRBV4-1 and TRBJ1-2, with 7 bases fitting TRBD1. Germline-derived CDR1 and CDR2 are MGHRA and YSYEKL. The ends lost 1 base at V and 8 bases at J; junction bases unmatched: 4. The CDR3 consists of 13 residues. The DNA for the CDR3 is TGCGCCAGCAGCCAAGGAGGGGGCGCGGGCTACACCTTC. It specifies CASSQGGGAGYTF.

CDR3 in DNA: TGTGCCAGCAGTGCTTGGGGTACAGGGAACACCGGGGAGCTGTTTTTT. Translating it yields CASSAWGTGNTGELFF. The V and J genes are TRBV6-4 and TRBJ2-2; maybe TRBD1 (5 bases). The CDR3 runs to 16 residues. The ends were cut back, 4 bases at V and 1 base at J, with 13 bases in the middle. The germline CDR1 and CDR2 sequences are MRHNA and SNTAGT.

This sequence joins TRBV6-6 and TRBJ2-1; 9 bases agree with TRBD2. CDR3 size: 15 residues. V lost 2 bases, J lost 10 bases, and 9 bases stayed unmatched. Per germline, CDR1 MNHNY and CDR2 SVGAGI (reference sequence). The CDR3, as DNA: TGTGCCAGCAGTTACGTTGCGGGAGGGCCCCGGGAGCAGTTCTTC. This gives the protein CASSYVAGGPREQFF.

This clone was observed once. This chain joins TRBV30 and TRBJ2-2, with 11 bases aligning to TRBD2. The germline V gene has CDR1 GTSNPN and CDR2 SVGIG (reference sequence). This CDR3 comprises 15 residues. V was clipped by 3 bases and J by 6 bases; unmatched bases: 6. The CDR3 nucleotides are TGTGCCTGGAGACTAGCGGGGGCTTACCCCGGGGAGCTGTTTTTT. It codes for CAWRLAGAYPGELFF. The full variable domain, its missing parts supplied by reference TRBV30 and TRBJ2-2, is SQTIHQWPATLVQPVGSPLSLECTVEGTSNPNLYWYRQAAGRGLQLLFYSVGIGQISSEVPQNLSASRPQDRQFILSSKKLLLSDSGFYLCAWRLAGAYPGELFFGEGSRLTVL.

The chain recombines TRBV5-8 with TRBJ2-7, with D uncertain. This CDR3 is 13 amino acids long. Germline V gene lookup returns CDR1 SGHTS and CDR2 YDEGEE. Deletions cut 2 bases from V and 6 bases from J, with 12 bases between. The CDR3 nucleotides read TGTGCCAGCAGCTTAGACCAGGAACTCGAGCAGTACTTC. Protein: CASSLDQELEQYF.

This clone was picked up a small number of times. This chain links TRBV7-2 with TRBJ2-7, with a possible D match to TRBD1 (5 bases). Germline assignment: CDR1 SGHTA and CDR2 FQGNSA. The CDR3 is 15 amino acids. V was shortened by 3 bases and J by 4 bases, with 16 bases between the two germline ends. The CDR3 loop reads CASSFDSRVKYEQYF. CDR3 nucleotide sequence: TGTGCCAGCAGCTTTGACAGCCGAGTAAAGTACGAGCAGTACTTC.

A single count supports this clone. The chain employs TRBV6-5 and TRBJ2-7; no clear D. V was pared by 4 bases and J by 4 bases, with 5 bases between. CDR3 length equals 11 residues. Germline-derived CDR1 and CDR2 are MNHEY and SVGAGI. The DNA for the CDR3 is TGTGCCAGCAGTTTTACGTACGAGCAGTACTTC. It translates to CASSFTYEQYF.

The rearrangement uses TRBV18 and TRBJ2-7; 7 nucleotides match TRBD2. This CDR3 has 14 residues. The trim removed 0 bases at V and 4 bases at J, leaving 3 bases unmatched. Germline values: CDR1 KGHSH, CDR2 LQKENI. For the CDR3, the DNA is TGTGCCAGCTCACCACCAGCGGGGCCTTACGAGCAGTACTTC. Amino acids: CASSPPAGPYEQYF.

The chain carries TRBV5-1 and TRBJ1-1, with TRBD1 matching over 9 bases. From germline, CDR1 is SGHRS and CDR2 YFSETQ. V lost 4 bases and J lost 3; bases outside the gene matches: 4. The CDR3 is made up of 14 amino acids. The CDR3 bases are TGCGCCAGCAGCACAAGGACAGGGGACACTGAAGCTTTCTTT. This encodes CASSTRTGDTEAFF.

This clone was picked up one time. The gene calls are TRBV4-3 and TRBJ2-7, with D possibly being TRBD1 (6 bases). Germline V gene sequence: CDR1 LGHNA, CDR2 YSLEER. There are 15 residues in the CDR3. Trimming took off 1 base at V and 6 bases at J, with 16 bases between the two ends. This CDR3 reads CASSQAMGARREQYF. CDR3 in DNA: TGCGCCAGCAGCCAAGCGATGGGGGCCCGACGCGAGCAGTACTTC.

The rearrangement joins TRBV25-1 to TRBJ1-2; 8 bases match TRBD1. The CDR3 has 17 residues. The V gene's germline CDR1 is MGHDK and CDR2 SYGVNS. V lost 2 bases and J lost 2; bases outside the gene matches: 10. CDR3 loop: CASSERTRDRKNYGYTF. CDR3 bases: TGTGCCAGCAGTGAACGCACCCGGGACAGGAAAAACTATGGCTACACCTTC.

The genes are TRBV6-5 and TRBJ2-3, with a weak D call TRBD1 (5 bases). This CDR3 is 14 amino acids long. In germline, CDR1 is MNHEY, CDR2 SVGAGI. Trimming removed 6 bases at V and 12 bases at J, with 22 bases between. The DNA for the CDR3 is TGTGCCAGCAGCCCCAGGGAAGCTTATTCCAAACAGTATTTT. Translating gives CASSPREAYSKQYF.

V gene TRBV2 combines with J gene TRBJ1-6, with no clear D. V was cut by 3 bases and J by 4 bases, with 10 bases left in between. This CDR3 is 15 amino acids long. The germline gives CDR1 SNHLY, CDR2 FYNNEI. Here the CDR3 reads CASSEGWAYNSPLHF. CDR3 DNA: TGTGCCAGCAGTGAGGGGTGGGCATATAATTCACCCCTCCACTTT.

V and J are TRBV6-5 and TRBJ1-6; D gene unclear. Germline V gene data show CDR1 as MNHEY and CDR2 as SVGAGI. This CDR3 is built from 13 residues. V lost 0 bases to trimming and J lost 12 bases, with 9 bases between them. CDR3 sequence: CASSYSGVKPLHF. CDR3 sequence (DNA): TGTGCCAGCAGTTACTCGGGCGTAAAACCCCTCCACTTT.

This clone was seen just once. The J gene is TRBJ2-7, the V gene TRBV28; D is uncertain. The germline V and J ends were trimmed by 4 bases and 6 bases, with 7 bases remaining between them. The CDR3 spans 11 residues. Germline CDR1 is MDHEN and CDR2 is SYDVKM. The CDR3 reads CASSSSSEQYF. The CDR3 DNA is TGTGCCAGCAGTTCCTCTAGCGAGCAGTACTTC.